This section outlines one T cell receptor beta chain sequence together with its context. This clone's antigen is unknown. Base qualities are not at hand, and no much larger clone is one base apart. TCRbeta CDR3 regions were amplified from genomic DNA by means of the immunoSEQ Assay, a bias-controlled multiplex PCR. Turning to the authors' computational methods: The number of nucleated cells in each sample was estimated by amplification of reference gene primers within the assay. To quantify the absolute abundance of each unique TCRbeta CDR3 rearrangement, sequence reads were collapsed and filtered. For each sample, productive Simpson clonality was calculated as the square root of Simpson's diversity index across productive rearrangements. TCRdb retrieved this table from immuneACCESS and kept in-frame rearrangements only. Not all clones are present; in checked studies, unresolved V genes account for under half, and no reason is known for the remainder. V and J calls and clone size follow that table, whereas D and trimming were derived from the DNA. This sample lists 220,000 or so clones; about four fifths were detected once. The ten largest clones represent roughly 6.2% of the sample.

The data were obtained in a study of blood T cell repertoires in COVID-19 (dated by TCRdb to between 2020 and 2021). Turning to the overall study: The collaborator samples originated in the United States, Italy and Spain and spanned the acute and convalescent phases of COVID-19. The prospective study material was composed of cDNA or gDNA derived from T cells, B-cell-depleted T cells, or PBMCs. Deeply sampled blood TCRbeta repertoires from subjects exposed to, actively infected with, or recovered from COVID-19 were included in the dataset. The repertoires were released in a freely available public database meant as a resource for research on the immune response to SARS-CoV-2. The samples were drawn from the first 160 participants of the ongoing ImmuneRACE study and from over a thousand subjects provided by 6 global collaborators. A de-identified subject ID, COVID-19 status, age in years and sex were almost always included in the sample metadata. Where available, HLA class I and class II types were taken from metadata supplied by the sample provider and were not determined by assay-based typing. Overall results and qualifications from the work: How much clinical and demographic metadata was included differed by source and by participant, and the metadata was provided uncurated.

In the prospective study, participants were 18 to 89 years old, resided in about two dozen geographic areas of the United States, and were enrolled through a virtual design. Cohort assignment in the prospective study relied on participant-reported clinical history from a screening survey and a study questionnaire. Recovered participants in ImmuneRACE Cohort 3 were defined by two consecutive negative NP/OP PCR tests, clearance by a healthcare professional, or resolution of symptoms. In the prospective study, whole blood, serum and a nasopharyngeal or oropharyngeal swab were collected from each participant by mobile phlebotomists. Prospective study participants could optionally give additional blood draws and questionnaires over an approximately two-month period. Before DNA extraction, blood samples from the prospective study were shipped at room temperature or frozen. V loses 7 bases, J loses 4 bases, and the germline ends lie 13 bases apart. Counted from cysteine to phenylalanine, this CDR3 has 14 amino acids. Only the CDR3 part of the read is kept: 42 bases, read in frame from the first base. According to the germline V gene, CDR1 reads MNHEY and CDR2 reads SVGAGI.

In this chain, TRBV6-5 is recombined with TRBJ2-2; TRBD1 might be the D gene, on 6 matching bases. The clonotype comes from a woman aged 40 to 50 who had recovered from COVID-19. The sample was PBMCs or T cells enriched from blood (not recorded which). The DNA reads TGTGCCAGCAAAACAGGGATCAGCACCGGGGAGCTGTTTTTT. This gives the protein CASKTGISTGELFF.